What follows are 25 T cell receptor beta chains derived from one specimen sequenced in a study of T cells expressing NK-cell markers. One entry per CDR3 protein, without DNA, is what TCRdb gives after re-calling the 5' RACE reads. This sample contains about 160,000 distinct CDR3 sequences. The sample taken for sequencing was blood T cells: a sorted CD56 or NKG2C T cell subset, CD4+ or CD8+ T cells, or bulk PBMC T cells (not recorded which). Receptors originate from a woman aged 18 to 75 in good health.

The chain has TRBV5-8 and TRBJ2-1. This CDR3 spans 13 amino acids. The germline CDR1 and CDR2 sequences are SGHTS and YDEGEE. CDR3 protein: CASSLGFGNEQFF.

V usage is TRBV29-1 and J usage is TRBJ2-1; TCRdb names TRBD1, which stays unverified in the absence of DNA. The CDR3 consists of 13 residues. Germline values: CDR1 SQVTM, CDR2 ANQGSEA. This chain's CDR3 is CSVAGGPDNEQFF.

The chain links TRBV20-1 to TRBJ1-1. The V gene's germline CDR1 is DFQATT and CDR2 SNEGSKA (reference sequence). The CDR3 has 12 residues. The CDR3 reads CSASGRVFAAFF.

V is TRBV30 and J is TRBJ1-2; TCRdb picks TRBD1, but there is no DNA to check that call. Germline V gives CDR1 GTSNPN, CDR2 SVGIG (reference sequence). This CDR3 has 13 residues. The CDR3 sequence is CAWTPQLNYGYTF.

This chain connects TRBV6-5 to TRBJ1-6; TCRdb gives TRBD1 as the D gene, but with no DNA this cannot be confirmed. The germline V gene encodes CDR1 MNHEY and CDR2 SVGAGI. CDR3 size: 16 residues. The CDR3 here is CASSYSLGGENSPLHF.

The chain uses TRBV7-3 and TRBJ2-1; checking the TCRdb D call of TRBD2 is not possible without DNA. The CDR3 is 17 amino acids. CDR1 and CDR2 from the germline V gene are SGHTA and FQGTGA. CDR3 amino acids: CASSLRPTAGGYNEQFF.

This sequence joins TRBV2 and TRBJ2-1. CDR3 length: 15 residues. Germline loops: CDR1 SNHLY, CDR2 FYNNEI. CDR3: CASSEKEGSYNEQFF. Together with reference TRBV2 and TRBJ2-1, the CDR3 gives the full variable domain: EPEVTQTPSHQVTQMGQEVILRCVPISNHLYFYWYRQILGQKVEFLVSFYNNEISEKSEIFDDQFSVERPDGSNFTLKIRSTKLEDSAMYFCASSEKEGSYNEQFFGPGTRLTVL.

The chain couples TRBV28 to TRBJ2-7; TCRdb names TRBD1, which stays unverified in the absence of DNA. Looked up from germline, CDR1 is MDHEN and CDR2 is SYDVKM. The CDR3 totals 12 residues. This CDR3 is CASTGVVNEQYF.

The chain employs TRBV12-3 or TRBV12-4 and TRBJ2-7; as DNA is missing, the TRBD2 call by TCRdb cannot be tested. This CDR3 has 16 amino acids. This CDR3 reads CASSPWTSGTSYEQYF.

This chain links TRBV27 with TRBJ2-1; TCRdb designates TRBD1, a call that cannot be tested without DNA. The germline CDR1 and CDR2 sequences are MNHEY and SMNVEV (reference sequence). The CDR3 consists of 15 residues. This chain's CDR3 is CASNTGQRSYNEQFF.

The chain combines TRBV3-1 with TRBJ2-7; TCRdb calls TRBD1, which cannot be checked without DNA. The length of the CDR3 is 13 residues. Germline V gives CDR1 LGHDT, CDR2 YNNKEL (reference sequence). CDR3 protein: CASSRTEGYEQYF.

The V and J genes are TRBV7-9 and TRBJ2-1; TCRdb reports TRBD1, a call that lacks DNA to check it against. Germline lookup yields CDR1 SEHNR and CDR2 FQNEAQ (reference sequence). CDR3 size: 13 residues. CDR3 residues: CASSLTGDNEQFF.

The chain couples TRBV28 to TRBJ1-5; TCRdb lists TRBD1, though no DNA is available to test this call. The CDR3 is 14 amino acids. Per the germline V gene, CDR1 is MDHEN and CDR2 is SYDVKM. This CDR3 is CASSTPGDNQPQHF.

The chain's CDR3 is CASSLPERGTYEQYF. This chain connects TRBV3-1 to TRBJ2-7; TCRdb designates TRBD1, a call that cannot be tested without DNA. Germline lookup yields CDR1 LGHDT and CDR2 YNNKEL (reference sequence). This CDR3 has 15 amino acids.

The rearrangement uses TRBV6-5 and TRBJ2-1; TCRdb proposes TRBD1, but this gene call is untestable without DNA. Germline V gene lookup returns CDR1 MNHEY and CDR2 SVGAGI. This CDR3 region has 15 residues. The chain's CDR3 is CASSYAWTGGNEQFF.

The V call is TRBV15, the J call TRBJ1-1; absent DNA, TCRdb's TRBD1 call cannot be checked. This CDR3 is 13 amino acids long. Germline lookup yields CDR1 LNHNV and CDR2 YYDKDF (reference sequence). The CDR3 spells CATSRDYQGEAFF.

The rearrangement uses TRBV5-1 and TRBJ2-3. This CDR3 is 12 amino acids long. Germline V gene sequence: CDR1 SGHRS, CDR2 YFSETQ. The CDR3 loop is CASSLDVDTQYF.

The CDR3 is CSALKAGGKETQYF. The chain joins TRBV20-1 to TRBJ2-5; the TCRdb call, TRBD2, lacks DNA for checking. CDR1 DFQATT and CDR2 SNEGSKA come from the germline V gene (reference sequence). The CDR3 is made up of 14 amino acids.

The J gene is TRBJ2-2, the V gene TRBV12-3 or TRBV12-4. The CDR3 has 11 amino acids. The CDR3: CASSPDGELFF.

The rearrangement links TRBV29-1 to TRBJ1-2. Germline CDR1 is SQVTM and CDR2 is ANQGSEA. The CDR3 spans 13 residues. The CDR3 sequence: CSVESPSLYGYTF.

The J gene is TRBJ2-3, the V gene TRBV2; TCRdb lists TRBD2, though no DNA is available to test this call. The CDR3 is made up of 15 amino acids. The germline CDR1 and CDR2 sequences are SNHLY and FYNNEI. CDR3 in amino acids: CASRTPSGRVDTQYF. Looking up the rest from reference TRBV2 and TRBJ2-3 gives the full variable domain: EPEVTQTPSHQVTQMGQEVILRCVPISNHLYFYWYRQILGQKVEFLVSFYNNEISEKSEIFDDQFSVERPDGSNFTLKIRSTKLEDSAMYFCASRTPSGRVDTQYFGPGTRLTVL.

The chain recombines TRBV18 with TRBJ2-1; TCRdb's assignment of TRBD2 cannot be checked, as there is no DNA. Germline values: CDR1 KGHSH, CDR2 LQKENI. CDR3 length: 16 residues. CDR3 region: CASSPGTRYAYNEQFF.

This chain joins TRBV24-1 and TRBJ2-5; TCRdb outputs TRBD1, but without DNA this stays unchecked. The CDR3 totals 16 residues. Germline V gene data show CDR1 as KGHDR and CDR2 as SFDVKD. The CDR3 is CATSDLLFGGQETQYF.

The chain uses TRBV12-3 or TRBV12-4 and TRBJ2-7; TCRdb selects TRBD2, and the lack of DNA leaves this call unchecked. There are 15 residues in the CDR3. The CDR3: CASSPGTSGRYEQYF.

The CDR3 is CSARTRVDRASYEQYF. V and J are TRBV20-1 and TRBJ2-7; the TCRdb call, TRBD1, lacks DNA for checking. The germline CDR1 and CDR2 sequences are DFQATT and SNEGSKA (reference sequence). The CDR3 spans 16 residues.